This entry lists 23 T cell receptor beta chains sequenced from one sample in a study of tumor-infiltrating lymphocytes in primary liver carcinoma. Reverse transcription of approximately 520 ng total RNA with a constant-region primer produced TCR beta cDNA. Modified slightly, ARM-PCR produced TCR beta libraries over three nested multiplex PCR rounds. The first two PCR rounds used TRBV1-TRBV30 primers with a Cbeta primer, nine to ten cycles each. In TCRdb, the multiplex PCR reads were re-called with MiXCR into one record per CDR3 protein. Counted here are 80,000 or so distinct CDR3 sequences, around 75% occurring once; the ten biggest clones make up roughly 15%. Extraction of RNA together with DNA used about 17-31 mg of unsorted bulk tissue. Sequencing was done on a sample of liver tumor tissue from sampling region 4. The subset here: tumor region T4, right-lateral pole. The origin of the receptors is a woman aged 60-75 years with primary liver carcinoma and hepatitis B virus infection.

This clonotype was detected many times. The rearrangement joins TRBV6-1 to TRBJ2-5; TRBD1 matches at 11 bases. This CDR3 contains 15 residues. V shed 6 bases, J shed 5 bases, and the junction held 8 bases outside the gene matches. Germline assignment: CDR1 MNHNS and CDR2 SASEGT. The chain's CDR3 is CASRAGTGGRETQYF. The CDR3 region has the DNA TGTGCCAGCAGAGCCGGGACAGGGGGTCGGGAGACCCAGTACTTC.

In the case of this clonotype: This may be a read error: a much more frequent sequence differs by one nucleotide. This chain uses TRBV19 with TRBJ2-1; D not certain. The CDR3 contains 11 residues. In germline, CDR1 is LNHDA, CDR2 SQIVND (reference sequence). The CDR3 nucleotides read TGTGCCAGTAGTATTGGGGAAGCCCAGCTCTTC. It specifies CASSIGEAQLF.

Notes on this clonotype: The junction shows a germline mismatch at one end, possibly a read error. The V call is TRBV5-1, the J call TRBJ2-5; TRBD2 matches 8 bases. Germline loops: CDR1 SGHRS, CDR2 YFSETQ. The CDR3 covers 16 residues. Written as DNA, the CDR3 is TGCGCCAGCAGCTTGCGGGAGGGATCCTATCAAGAGACCCAGCACTTC. This gives the protein CASSLREGSYQETQHF. The variable domain in full, with the rest retrieved from reference TRBV5-1 and TRBJ2-5, is KAGVTQTPRYLIKTRGQQVTLSCSPISGHRSVSWYQQTPGQGLQFLFEYFSETQRNKGNFPGRFSGRQFSNSRSEMNVSTLELGDSALYLCASSLREGSYQETQHFGPGTRLLVL.

Ten or more counts support this clonotype. CDR3 amino acids: CASTTRTGPAFF. The CDR3 region has the DNA TGTGCCAGCACCACCCGGACAGGGCCAGCTTTCTTT. The gene calls are TRBV28 and TRBJ1-1, with TRBD1 matching over 8 bases. With V trimmed by 7 bases and J by 10 bases, 8 bases remained unmatched. The germline V gene encodes CDR1 MDHEN and CDR2 SYDVKM. CDR3 length: 12 amino acids.

There are a few counts of this clonotype. V and J are TRBV18 and TRBJ2-5; tentatively, D is TRBD2 (6 bases). This CDR3 is 14 amino acids long. Looked up from germline, CDR1 is KGHSH and CDR2 is LQKENI. Trimming took off 3 bases at V and 2 bases at J, with 10 bases between the two ends. DNA of the CDR3: TGTGCCAGCTCACCCACGGACTATCAAGAGACCCAGTACTTC. It specifies CASSPTDYQETQYF.

With regard to this clonotype: This CDR3 fails to terminate in the conserved phenylalanine or tryptophan, so it likely reflects a read error. This chain links TRBV6-6 with TRBJ2-5; D gene ambiguous. This CDR3 has 14 amino acids. The V end lost 7 bases, the J end lost 2 bases, and 14 bases lay between the germline ends. Germline-derived CDR1 and CDR2 are MNHNY and SVGAGI (reference sequence). CDR3 nucleotide sequence: TGTGCCAGCACCGTATGGGGAAAACAAGAGACCCAGTACTCC. Protein: CASTVWGKQETQYS.

To note about this clonotype: The conserved final phenylalanine or tryptophan is absent from the CDR3, which likely points to a read error. The rearrangement uses TRBV11-3 and TRBJ2-7; 12 bases align to TRBD1. The CDR3 spans 15 residues. CDR1 and CDR2 (germline): SGHNT, YENEEA. The CDR3 protein is CASSPGTGGKYEQYL. The CDR3 DNA reads as TGCGCCAGCAGCCCCGGGACAGGGGGCAAATACGAGCAGTACCTC.

This clonotype was detected ten times or more. The chain recombines TRBV29-1 with TRBJ2-3; TRBD2 matches at 14 bases. The CDR3 has 19 residues. Losses at the gene ends were 6 bases for V and 5 bases for J; bases not matched to a gene: 19. Germline loops: CDR1 SQVTM, CDR2 ANQGSEA. As DNA, the CDR3 is TGCAGCGTCACCACCGGGACTAGCGGGAGTAGGAGGTTGGTAGATACGCAGTATTTT. It yields the protein CSVTTGTSGSRRLVDTQYF.

This clonotype appeared a few times. A much larger clone lies one base from this, so it may be a read error. The chain combines TRBV6-5 with TRBJ2-7, with 8 bases aligning to TRBD2. Germline V lookup: CDR1 MNHEY, CDR2 SVGAGI. This CDR3 has 16 residues. The CDR3 loop reads CVSSYQPVAGPYEQYF. CDR3 coding DNA: TGTGTCAGCAGTTACCAACCGGTAGCGGGACCCTACGAGCAGTACTTC.

To note about this clonotype: Because it lacks the conserved phenylalanine or tryptophan at the end, this CDR3 is likely a read error. The DNA is omitted, as the CDR3 cannot be located on it reliably, and the CDR3 follows TCRdb's listing. CDR3 in amino acids: CASSYIRQGATEALS. V and J are TRBV6-5 and TRBJ1-1; the table's D call TRBD1 went unverified against the DNA. Germline loops: CDR1 MNHEY, CDR2 SVGAGI. The CDR3 region is 15 residues in length, termini included.

With respect to this clonotype: The junction departs from germline at one end; a sequencing error may be responsible. The rearrangement joins TRBV6-5 to TRBJ1-6, with unresolved D. This CDR3 comprises 16 residues. CDR1 is MNHEY and CDR2 is SVGAGI in the germline V gene. CDR3 sequence (DNA): TGTGCCAGCAGTTACTTGGCGAGCTCCTATAATTCACCCGTCCACTTT. Its translation: CASSYLASSYNSPVHF.

Of note for this clonotype: Here the CDR3 omits its conserved ending phenylalanine or tryptophan, so a read error is the likely source. J is TRBJ2-1 and V is TRBV6-1; TRBD2 agrees at 11 bases. This CDR3 comprises 15 residues. Germline V gene sequence: CDR1 MNHNS, CDR2 SASEGT. Here the CDR3 DNA reads TGTGCCAGTAGTGAAACTAGCGGGAGCCACAATGAGCAGTTCCTC. Residues: CASSETSGSHNEQFL.

The table lists this clonotype with a count of one. The junction departs from germline at one end; a sequencing error may be responsible. The J gene is TRBJ1-5, the V gene TRBV28; the match to TRBD1 covers 7 bases. The CDR3 extends over 13 amino acids. Germline values: CDR1 MDHEN, CDR2 SYDVKM. The CDR3 coding sequence is TGTCCCAGCAGGGGACAGCTCAATCAGCCCCAGCATTTT. This encodes CPSRGQLNQPQHF. The full variable domain, rest sourced from reference TRBV28 and TRBJ1-5, is DVKVTQSSRYLVKRTGEKVFLECVQDMDHENMFWYRQDPGLGLRLIYFSYDVKMKEKGDIPEGYSVSREKKERFSLILESASTNQTSMYLCPSRGQLNQPQHFGDGTRLSIL.

On this clonotype: A junction end diverges from the germline sequence, so it may reflect a read error. The chain links TRBV12-3 or TRBV12-4 to TRBJ1-2; no firm D call. The length of the CDR3 is 16 residues. CDR3 in amino acids: CASILTGELGANGYTF. CDR3 in DNA: TGTGCCAGCATTTTAACGGGAGAGCTGGGTGCTAACGGCTACACCTTC.

This clonotype was recorded once. This CDR3 is CIVLSWARGSDEQFF. CDR3 bases: TGCATCGTCCTAAGCTGGGCCAGGGGATCAGATGAGCAGTTCTTC. The chain recombines TRBV29-1 with TRBJ2-1; possibly TRBD1 for D (6 bases). Germline lookup yields CDR1 SQVTM and CDR2 ANQGSEA. The CDR3 loop spans 15 amino acids.

This clonotype was counted ten times or more. The rearrangement uses TRBV12-3 or TRBV12-4 and TRBJ2-1, with 7 nucleotides matching TRBD2. The CDR3 covers 14 residues. After removal of 7 bases from V and 2 bases from J, the junction contained 5 bases not matched to a gene. The CDR3 nucleotides are TGTGCCAGCACCAAAGCGGGAACCTACAATGAGCAGTTCTTC. This sequence encodes CASTKAGTYNEQFF.

This clonotype was recorded at least ten times. The chain joins TRBV14 to TRBJ1-6, with TRBD1 matching 9 bases. In germline, CDR1 is SGHDN, CDR2 FVKESK. V was clipped by 3 bases and J by 7 bases; unmatched bases: 13. The CDR3 runs to 18 residues. The CDR3 sequence: CASSQLGQGRGSNSPLHF. The CDR3 region has the DNA TGTGCCAGCAGCCAGCTGGGACAGGGAAGAGGTAGCAATTCACCCCTCCACTTT.

This clonotype was observed a few times. This chain uses TRBV28 with TRBJ1-4; TRBD1 is a possible D gene (5 bases). The CDR3 has 15 residues. The V and J ends lost 3 bases and 3 bases respectively, with 11 bases between them. Germline V CDR1 and CDR2: MDHEN, SYDVKM. CDR3 amino acids: CASSLQGRSNEKLFF. DNA of the CDR3: TGTGCCAGCAGTTTGCAGGGAAGGTCTAATGAAAAACTGTTTTTT.

Note on this clonotype: The CDR3 does not end in the conserved phenylalanine or tryptophan, so this is likely a read error. V gene TRBV7-8 combines with J gene TRBJ2-1, with D unclear. Trimming cost V 9 bases and J 8 bases, with 17 bases left between them. The CDR3 sequence is 13 residues long. Germline V gives CDR1 SGHVS, CDR2 FQNEAQ. CDR3 nucleotide sequence: TGTGCCAGTAGCCTCCGGAACTTGTATGAGCAGTTCCTC. It yields the protein CASSLRNLYEQFL.

This clonotype was picked up many times. The rearrangement uses TRBV28 and TRBJ1-2, with D unclear. Looked up from germline, CDR1 is MDHEN and CDR2 is SYDVKM. This CDR3 has 13 residues. Trimming shortened V by 6 bases and J by 8 bases, and 16 bases separated the two germline ends. CDR3 nucleotide sequence: TGTGCCAGCAGCCCCCGGACCACGCGGGGCTACACCTTC. Translating it yields CASSPRTTRGYTF.

Details on this clonotype: The conserved phenylalanine or tryptophan is not found at the CDR3 terminus, so this likely reflects a read error. No DNA is shown, since the ends of the CDR3 on it are uncertain; the CDR3 is the one TCRdb lists. The chain links TRBV11-2 to TRBJ2-7; the table's D call TRBD1 went unverified against the DNA. Per germline, CDR1 SGHAT and CDR2 FQNNGV. The length of the CDR3 is 14 amino acids, counting both ends. The chain's CDR3 is CARSPPSGASERYY.

Concerning this clonotype: A much more abundant neighbour one base away suggests this may be a read error. The rearrangement links TRBV5-4 to TRBJ1-3; D unclear. This CDR3 comprises 9 residues. Germline CDR1 and CDR2: SGHNT and YYREEE (reference sequence). This chain's CDR3 is CVSSSPLYF. In DNA, the CDR3 is TGTGTCAGCAGCTCGCCTTTATATTTT.

At least ten counts were recorded for this clonotype. The V gene is TRBV30, the J gene TRBJ1-1; D is unresolved. Per germline, CDR1 GTSNPN and CDR2 SVGIG (reference sequence). The CDR3 covers 14 residues. Trimming removed 5 bases from V and 4 bases from J, with 17 bases in between. CDR3 coding DNA: TGTGCCTGGGAGATCAGCCTGGGCGGCACTGAAGCTTTCTTT. It specifies CAWEISLGGTEAFF.